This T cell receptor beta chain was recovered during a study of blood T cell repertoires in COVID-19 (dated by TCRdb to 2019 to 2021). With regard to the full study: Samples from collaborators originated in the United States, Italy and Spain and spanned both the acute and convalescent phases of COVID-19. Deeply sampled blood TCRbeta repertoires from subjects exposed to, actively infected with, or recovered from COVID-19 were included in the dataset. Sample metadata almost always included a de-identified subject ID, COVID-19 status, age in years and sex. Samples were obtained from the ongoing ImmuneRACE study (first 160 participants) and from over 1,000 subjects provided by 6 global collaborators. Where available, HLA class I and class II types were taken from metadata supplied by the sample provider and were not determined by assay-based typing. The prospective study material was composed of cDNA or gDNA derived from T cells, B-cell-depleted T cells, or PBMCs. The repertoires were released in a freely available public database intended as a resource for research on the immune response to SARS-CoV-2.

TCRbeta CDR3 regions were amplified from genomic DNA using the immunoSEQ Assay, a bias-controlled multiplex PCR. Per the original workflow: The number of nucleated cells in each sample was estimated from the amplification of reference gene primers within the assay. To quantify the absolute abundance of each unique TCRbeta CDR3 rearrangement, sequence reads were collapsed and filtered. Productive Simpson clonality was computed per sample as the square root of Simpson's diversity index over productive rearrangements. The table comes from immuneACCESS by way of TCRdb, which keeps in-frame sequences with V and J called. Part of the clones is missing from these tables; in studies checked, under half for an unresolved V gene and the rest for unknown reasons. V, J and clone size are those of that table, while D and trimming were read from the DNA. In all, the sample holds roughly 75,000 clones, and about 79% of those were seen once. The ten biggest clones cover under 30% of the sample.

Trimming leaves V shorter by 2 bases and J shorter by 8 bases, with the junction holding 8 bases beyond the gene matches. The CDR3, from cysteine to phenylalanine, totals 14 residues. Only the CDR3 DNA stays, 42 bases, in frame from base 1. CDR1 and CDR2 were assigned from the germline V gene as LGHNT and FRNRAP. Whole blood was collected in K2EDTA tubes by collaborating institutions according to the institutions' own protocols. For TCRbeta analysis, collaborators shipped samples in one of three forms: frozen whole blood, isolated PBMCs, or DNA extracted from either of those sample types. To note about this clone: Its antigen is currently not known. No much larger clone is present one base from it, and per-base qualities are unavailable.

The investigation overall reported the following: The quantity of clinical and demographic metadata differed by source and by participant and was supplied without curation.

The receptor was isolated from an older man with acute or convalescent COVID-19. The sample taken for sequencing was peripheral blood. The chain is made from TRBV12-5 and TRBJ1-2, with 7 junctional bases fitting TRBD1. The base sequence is TGTGCTAGTGGTTTGTTCACAGGGGAAAGGGGCTACACCTTC. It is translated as CASGLFTGERGYTF.